This is a list of T cell receptor beta chains from one sample in a study of T cell repertoires in cytomegalovirus infection. TCRdb passed the reads through MiXCR, listing each CDR3 protein once. The sample lists about 300,000 distinct CDR3 sequences; about 9.1% were seen once. The sequenced sample was PBMCs. The origin of the receptors is a human donor in good health (CMV status not recorded). Some clones in this sample may be carry-over from other donors' samples. CDR3s include the opening cysteine and the closing phenylalanine or tryptophan. The D gene is left open where the match is weak. Clone size is stated in some rows and not others, as once, few, many or a class when expanded.

clone size: few; D gene: -; V gene: TRBV20-1; J gene: TRBJ2-5; CDR3 DNA: TGCAGTGCTAGAGGGCGGCGCGGGGTAGGAGAGACCCAGTACTTC; CDR3 protein: CSARGRRGVGETQYF
clone size: many; D gene: -; V gene: TRBV6-1; J gene: TRBJ2-3; CDR3 DNA: TGTGCCAGCAGTTTAGGACGGCTCACAGATACGCAGTATTTT; CDR3 protein: CASSLGRLTDTQYF
clone size: many; D gene: -; V gene: TRBV4-1; J gene: TRBJ2-3; CDR3 DNA: TGCGCCAGCAGCCCCGCGGGGACCCTCACAGATACGCAGTATTTT; CDR3 protein: CASSPAGTLTDTQYF
clone size: many; D gene: -; V gene: TRBV5-1; J gene: TRBJ1-3; CDR3 DNA: TGCGCCAGCAGCTTGGATGGGGAAGTCCCGCCTGGAAACACCATATATTTT; CDR3 protein: CASSLDGEVPPGNTIYF
clone size: -; D gene: -; V gene: TRBV10-3; J gene: TRBJ2-3; CDR3 DNA: TGTGCCACCTTAGCGGTCGGCACAGATACGCAGTATTTT; CDR3 protein: CATLAVGTDTQYF
clone size: -; D gene: TRBD1; V gene: TRBV24-1; J gene: TRBJ1-1; CDR3 DNA: TGTGCCACCAGTGAGGGACGGGACAGGGGGCTACCTGAAGCTTTCTTT; CDR3 protein: CATSEGRDRGLPEAFF
clone size: few; D gene: TRBD2; V gene: TRBV5-8; J gene: TRBJ2-7; CDR3 DNA: TGTGCCAGCAGCTTAAGTCTAGCGGGGCGGGAGCAGTACTTC; CDR3 protein: CASSLSLAGREQYF
clone size: many; D gene: TRBD1; V gene: TRBV29-1; J gene: TRBJ1-2; CDR3 DNA: TGCAGCGTTGAGACAGGGGGTGGTGGCTACACCTTC; CDR3 protein: CSVETGGGGYTF
clone size: many; D gene: -; V gene: TRBV6-2/TRBV6-3; J gene: TRBJ2-2; CDR3 DNA: TGTGCCAGCAGGCCAGGGGCCTACACCGGGGAGCTGTTTTTT; CDR3 protein: CASRPGAYTGELFF
clone size: few; D gene: TRBD2; V gene: TRBV5-4; J gene: TRBJ2-1; CDR3 DNA: TGTGCCAGCAGCTCCTCCGGGCGGGGGACTTACAATGAGCAGTTCTTC; CDR3 protein: CASSSSGRGTYNEQFF
clone size: few; D gene: -; V gene: TRBV6-5; J gene: TRBJ2-7; CDR3 DNA: TGTGCCAGCAGTTACATCAGGGCCATCTCCTACGAGCAGTACTTC; CDR3 protein: CASSYIRAISYEQYF
clone size: -; D gene: TRBD1; V gene: TRBV28; J gene: TRBJ1-1; CDR3 DNA: TGTGCCAGCAGGATTCCGACAGGGCCCACTGAAGCTTTCTTT; CDR3 protein: CASRIPTGPTEAFF
clone size: many; D gene: -; V gene: TRBV6-2/TRBV6-3; J gene: TRBJ2-4; CDR3 DNA: TGTGCCAGCAGTTACGGGACGAAAAACATTCAGTACTTC; CDR3 protein: CASSYGTKNIQYF
clone size: many; D gene: -; V gene: TRBV7-8; J gene: TRBJ1-4; CDR3 DNA: TGTGCCAGCAGCTGGGGAACTAATGAAAAACTGTTTTTT; CDR3 protein: CASSWGTNEKLFF
clone size: many; D gene: TRBD1; V gene: TRBV27; J gene: TRBJ2-1; CDR3 DNA: TGTGCCAGCAGTTTTCAGGGGGCGAGTGAGCAGTTCTTC; CDR3 protein: CASSFQGASEQFF
clone size: many; D gene: -; V gene: TRBV6-2/TRBV6-3; J gene: TRBJ1-5; CDR3 DNA: TGTGCCAGCAGTCGGGACTTTAATCAGCCCCAGCATTTT; CDR3 protein: CASSRDFNQPQHF
clone size: many; D gene: -; V gene: TRBV6-6; J gene: TRBJ1-3; CDR3 DNA: TGTGCCAGCAGTTACGGTACAGTCTCTGCTGGAAACACCATATATTTT; CDR3 protein: CASSYGTVSAGNTIYF
clone size: few; D gene: TRBD1; V gene: TRBV7-6; J gene: TRBJ1-2; CDR3 DNA: TGTGCCAGCAGCTTACTGACAGGGGGCGATGGCTACACCTTC; CDR3 protein: CASSLLTGGDGYTF
clone size: -; D gene: TRBD2; V gene: TRBV19; J gene: TRBJ2-3; CDR3 DNA: TGTGCCAGTTCTCGATCAGGACTAGCGGGGGTCACAGATACGCAGTATTTT; CDR3 protein: CASSRSGLAGVTDTQYF
clone size: many; D gene: TRBD1; V gene: TRBV2; J gene: TRBJ1-1; CDR3 DNA: TGTGCCAGCACCGGACAGGGCTCCCAGAACACTGAAGCTTTCTTT; CDR3 protein: CASTGQGSQNTEAFF
clone size: many; D gene: TRBD2; V gene: TRBV7-2; J gene: TRBJ2-5; CDR3 DNA: TGTGCCAGCAGCTTAGGAAGTCCTAGCGGGGGAGAGACCCAGTACTTC; CDR3 protein: CASSLGSPSGGETQYF
clone size: many; D gene: -; V gene: TRBV7-9; J gene: TRBJ1-2; CDR3 DNA: TGTGCCAGCAGCCTGGGAGGATTCCACACCTTC; CDR3 protein: CASSLGGFHTF
clone size: many; D gene: -; V gene: TRBV6-1; J gene: TRBJ2-1; CDR3 DNA: TGTGCCAGCAAGGGATTCAATGAGCAGTTCTTC; CDR3 protein: CASKGFNEQFF
clone size: few; D gene: TRBD2; V gene: TRBV11-1; J gene: TRBJ2-2; CDR3 DNA: TGTGCCAGCAGCTTAGCCGGCGGGGGGCGTTACACCGGGGAGCTGTTTTTT; CDR3 protein: CASSLAGGGRYTGELFF
clone size: many; D gene: -; V gene: TRBV6-4; J gene: TRBJ2-7; CDR3 DNA: TGTGCCAGCAGCCCCAGCTGGGGAAACTCCTACGAGCAGTACTTC; CDR3 protein: CASSPSWGNSYEQYF
clone size: many; D gene: -; V gene: TRBV7-6; J gene: TRBJ2-1; CDR3 DNA: TGTGCCAGCAGCTCGCCGGGACCCGAAGGATTACCGTTCTTC; CDR3 protein: CASSSPGPEGLPFF
clone size: many; D gene: -; V gene: TRBV12-3/TRBV12-4; J gene: TRBJ2-6; CDR3 DNA: TGTGCCAGCAGTTACAGGGTTGGTGGTGGGGCCAACGTCCTGACTTTC; CDR3 protein: CASSYRVGGGANVLTF
clone size: many; D gene: -; V gene: TRBV7-9; J gene: TRBJ1-1; CDR3 DNA: TGTGCCAGCAGCTTAGTAGGGGAAATGAACACTGAAGCTTTCTTT; CDR3 protein: CASSLVGEMNTEAFF
clone size: many; D gene: -; V gene: TRBV12-3/TRBV12-4; J gene: TRBJ1-1; CDR3 DNA: TGTGCCAGCGGATGGGTTGGGAACACTGAAGCTTTCTTT; CDR3 protein: CASGWVGNTEAFF
clone size: many; D gene: TRBD1; V gene: TRBV12-3/TRBV12-4; J gene: TRBJ1-6; CDR3 DNA: TGTGCCAGCACCCCGGACAGGGCGGGTTCACCCCTCCACTTT; CDR3 protein: CASTPDRAGSPLHF
clone size: many; D gene: -; V gene: TRBV19; J gene: TRBJ1-5; CDR3 DNA: TGTGCCAGTAGTGGGGGGACCCACGAGGTGTTATCCCCCGGGGCCCAGTTTAGGCAGCCCCAGCATTTT; CDR3 protein: CASSGGTHEVLSPGAQFRQPQHF
clone size: many; D gene: TRBD1; V gene: TRBV6-2/TRBV6-3; J gene: TRBJ2-3; CDR3 DNA: TGTGCCAGCAGCGGACAGGTGAGGGGAGATACGCAGTATTTT; CDR3 protein: CASSGQVRGDTQYF
clone size: many; D gene: -; V gene: TRBV7-6; J gene: TRBJ2-7; CDR3 DNA: TGTGCCAGCAGCTTAGTAGCAGCTGGGGATCCCTACGAGCAGTACTTC; CDR3 protein: CASSLVAAGDPYEQYF
clone size: -; D gene: -; V gene: TRBV20-1; J gene: TRBJ2-5; CDR3 DNA: TGCAGTTGGTTGATAGAGACCCAGTACTTC; CDR3 protein: CSWLIETQYF
clone size: -; D gene: -; V gene: TRBV7-9; J gene: TRBJ2-1; CDR3 DNA: TGTGCCAGCAGCTTAGGAGGGTTCAATGAGCAGTTCTTC; CDR3 protein: CASSLGGFNEQFF
clone size: many; D gene: TRBD1; V gene: TRBV6-5; J gene: TRBJ2-5; CDR3 DNA: TGTGCCAGCAGTTTCTCCGGGACAGCCCAAGAGACCCAGTACTTC; CDR3 protein: CASSFSGTAQETQYF
clone size: many; D gene: TRBD2; V gene: TRBV28; J gene: TRBJ2-1; CDR3 DNA: TGTGCCAGCAGTCTAGCGGGCCAAAACAATGAGCAGTTCTTC; CDR3 protein: CASSLAGQNNEQFF
clone size: many; D gene: -; V gene: TRBV29-1; J gene: TRBJ1-5; CDR3 DNA: TGCAGCGCGCAACAGGGCGATCAGCCCCAGCATTTT; CDR3 protein: CSAQQGDQPQHF
clone size: few; D gene: TRBD2; V gene: TRBV29-1; J gene: TRBJ2-1; CDR3 DNA: TGCAGCGTTGACTCCGGGGGGGCCTATGAGCAGTTCTTC; CDR3 protein: CSVDSGGAYEQFF
clone size: -; D gene: TRBD1; V gene: TRBV20-1; J gene: TRBJ1-2; CDR3 DNA: TGCAGTGCTAGTCCCGGGACAGGGAATGGCTACACCTTC; CDR3 protein: CSASPGTGNGYTF
clone size: many; D gene: -; V gene: TRBV5-6; J gene: TRBJ1-1; CDR3 DNA: TGTGCCAGCAGCTTGGGTCCGTCGACAGTTACCCTAATGAACACTGAAGCTTTCTTT; CDR3 protein: CASSLGPSTVTLMNTEAFF
clone size: -; D gene: -; V gene: TRBV7-9; J gene: TRBJ1-5; CDR3 DNA: TGTGCCAGCAGCTTTGGGACGGGGCAGCCCCAGCATTTT; CDR3 protein: CASSFGTGQPQHF
clone size: many; D gene: TRBD1; V gene: TRBV10-3; J gene: TRBJ2-1; CDR3 DNA: TGTGCCATCAATCCGACAGGGGGCTCCTACAATGAGCAGTTCTTC; CDR3 protein: CAINPTGGSYNEQFF
clone size: -; D gene: TRBD1; V gene: TRBV10-3; J gene: TRBJ2-2; CDR3 DNA: TGTGCCATCAGTCTTGGGTCAAGGGGGCGCAACACCGGGGAGCTGTTTTTT; CDR3 protein: CAISLGSRGRNTGELFF
clone size: -; D gene: TRBD1; V gene: TRBV2; J gene: TRBJ2-1; CDR3 DNA: TGTGCCAGCAGTGAGGGACAGTACAATGAGCAGTTCTTC; CDR3 protein: CASSEGQYNEQFF
clone size: many; D gene: -; V gene: TRBV27; J gene: TRBJ1-2; CDR3 DNA: TGTGCCAGCAGTTTCCATCCAGGGGAGGGGTATGGCTACACCTTC; CDR3 protein: CASSFHPGEGYGYTF
clone size: many; D gene: -; V gene: TRBV25-1; J gene: TRBJ1-1; CDR3 DNA: TGTGCCAGCAGTGAACCCGGACCTAACACTGAAGCTTTCTTT; CDR3 protein: CASSEPGPNTEAFF
clone size: many; D gene: TRBD1; V gene: TRBV2; J gene: TRBJ1-2; CDR3 DNA: TGTGCCAGCAGAAGCCGGACAGGGGGCACCTATGGCTACACCTTC; CDR3 protein: CASRSRTGGTYGYTF
clone size: few; D gene: -; V gene: TRBV7-9; J gene: TRBJ2-1; CDR3 DNA: TGTGCCAGCAGCCACTCCCATTCGGCCCTCAATGAGCAGTTCTTC; CDR3 protein: CASSHSHSALNEQFF
clone size: many; D gene: TRBD1; V gene: TRBV27; J gene: TRBJ1-5; CDR3 DNA: TGTGCCAGCAGTATACAGGGGACGGTTCAGCCCCAGCATTTT; CDR3 protein: CASSIQGTVQPQHF
clone size: many; D gene: TRBD1; V gene: TRBV6-2/TRBV6-3; J gene: TRBJ2-3; CDR3 DNA: TGTGCCAGCAGACCTGGGGCCCGCAGGGGGGATACGCAGTATTTT; CDR3 protein: CASRPGARRGDTQYF
clone size: few; D gene: TRBD2; V gene: TRBV9; J gene: TRBJ2-7; CDR3 DNA: TGTGCCAGCAGCCTCGGGGGGGGTTCGGCCTACGAGCAGTACTTC; CDR3 protein: CASSLGGGSAYEQYF
clone size: many; D gene: -; V gene: TRBV7-7; J gene: TRBJ2-3; CDR3 DNA: TGTGCTAGCAGCTTAGGGGCGGCAGATACGCAGTATTTT; CDR3 protein: CASSLGAADTQYF
clone size: -; D gene: -; V gene: TRBV20-1; J gene: TRBJ1-5; CDR3 DNA: TGCAGTGCTAGCAGGGGCACGGGTCAGCCCCAGCATTTT; CDR3 protein: CSASRGTGQPQHF
clone size: -; D gene: -; V gene: TRBV20-1; J gene: TRBJ2-5; CDR3 DNA: TGCAGTGCTAGACCGAAAGAGACCCAGTACTTC; CDR3 protein: CSARPKETQYF
clone size: once; D gene: -; V gene: TRBV6-2/TRBV6-3; J gene: TRBJ2-1; CDR3 DNA: TGTGCCAGCAGTTACTCCCCGGGGGGCCCAAGCTCCTACAATGAGCAGTTCTTC; CDR3 protein: CASSYSPGGPSSYNEQFF
clone size: many; D gene: -; V gene: TRBV5-6; J gene: TRBJ1-1; CDR3 DNA: TGTGCCAGCACCGAGCTCGGACTAAGAGAGGCGAGGAACACTGAAGCTTTCTTT; CDR3 protein: CASTELGLREARNTEAFF
clone size: many; D gene: TRBD2; V gene: TRBV7-8; J gene: TRBJ2-2; CDR3 DNA: TGTGCCAGCAGCCTTCTTGGGCTAGCGGGGCCCGGGGAGCTGTTTTTT; CDR3 protein: CASSLLGLAGPGELFF